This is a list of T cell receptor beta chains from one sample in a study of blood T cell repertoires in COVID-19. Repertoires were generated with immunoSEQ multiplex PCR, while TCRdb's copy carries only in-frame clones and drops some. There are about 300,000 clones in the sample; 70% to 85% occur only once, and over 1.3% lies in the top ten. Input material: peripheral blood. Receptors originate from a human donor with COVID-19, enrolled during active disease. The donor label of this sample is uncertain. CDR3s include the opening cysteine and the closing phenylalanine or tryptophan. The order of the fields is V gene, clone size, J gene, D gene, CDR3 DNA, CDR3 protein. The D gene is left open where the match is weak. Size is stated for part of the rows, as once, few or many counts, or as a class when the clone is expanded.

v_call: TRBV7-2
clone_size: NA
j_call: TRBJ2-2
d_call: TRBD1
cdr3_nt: TGTGCCAGCAGCCTCCGGACAGGGGTCACCGGGGAGCTGTTTTTT
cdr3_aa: CASSLRTGVTGELFF

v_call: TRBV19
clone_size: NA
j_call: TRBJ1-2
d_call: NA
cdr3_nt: TGTGCCAGTAGTATAGCCGCTCGTGGCCAGGGGAAGAACTATGGCTACACCTTC
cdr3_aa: CASSIAARGQGKNYGYTF

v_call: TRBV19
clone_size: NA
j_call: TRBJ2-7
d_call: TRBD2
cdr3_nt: TGTGCCAGTAGTATGACGGGAGGTGGGTACGAGCAGTACTTC
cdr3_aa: CASSMTGGGYEQYF

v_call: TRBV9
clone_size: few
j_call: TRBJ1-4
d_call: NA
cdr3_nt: TGTGCCAGCAGCGTAGAGGGGCACGAAGAAAAACTGTTTTTT
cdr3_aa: CASSVEGHEEKLFF

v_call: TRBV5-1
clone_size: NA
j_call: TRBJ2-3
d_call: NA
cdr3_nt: TGCGCCAGCAGCCGGGAAGCAGGTACGCAGTATTTT
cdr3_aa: CASSREAGTQYF

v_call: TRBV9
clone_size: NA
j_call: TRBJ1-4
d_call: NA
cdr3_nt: TGTGCCAGCAGCGTCGGGGAAACTAATGAAAAACTGTTTTTT
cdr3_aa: CASSVGETNEKLFF

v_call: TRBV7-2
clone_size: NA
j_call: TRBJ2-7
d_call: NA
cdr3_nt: TGTGCCAGCAGCTTAGGTGTGGGCCCCTACGAGCAGTACTTC
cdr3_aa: CASSLGVGPYEQYF

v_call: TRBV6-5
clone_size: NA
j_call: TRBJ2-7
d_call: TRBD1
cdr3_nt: TGTGCCAGCAGGATTCGGACAGGCAGCTACGAGCAGTACTTC
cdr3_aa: CASRIRTGSYEQYF

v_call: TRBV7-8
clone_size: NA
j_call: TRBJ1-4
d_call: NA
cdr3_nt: TGTGCCAGCAGCTTAAATCAGAATGAAAAACTGTTTTTT
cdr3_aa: CASSLNQNEKLFF

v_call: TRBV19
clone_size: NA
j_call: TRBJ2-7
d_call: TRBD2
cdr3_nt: TGTGCCAGTAGTGTTCTAGCGGGCCCCTACGAGCAGTACTTC
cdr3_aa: CASSVLAGPYEQYF

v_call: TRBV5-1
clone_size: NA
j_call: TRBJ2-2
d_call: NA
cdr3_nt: TGCGCCAGCAGCTTGGGTCGGAACACCGGGGAGCTGTTTTTT
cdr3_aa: CASSLGRNTGELFF

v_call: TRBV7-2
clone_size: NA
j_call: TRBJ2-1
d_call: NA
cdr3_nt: TGTGCCAGCAAAAGGGGCTACTCCTACAATGAGCAGTTCTTC
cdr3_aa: CASKRGYSYNEQFF

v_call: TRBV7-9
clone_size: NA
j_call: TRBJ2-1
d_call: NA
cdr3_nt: TGTGCCAGCAGCTTGGACAGCCAGCCCTACAATGAGCAGTTCTTC
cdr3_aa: CASSLDSQPYNEQFF

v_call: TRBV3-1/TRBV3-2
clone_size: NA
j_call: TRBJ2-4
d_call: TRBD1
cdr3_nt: TGTGCCAGCAGCCTTCCGGGACAGGGGAAAAACATTCAGTACTTC
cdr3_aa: CASSLPGQGKNIQYF

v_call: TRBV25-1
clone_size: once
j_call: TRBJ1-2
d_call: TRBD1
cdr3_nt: TGTGCCAGCATGGCGAGGGTAGGACAGGGTGATTTCCACTTC
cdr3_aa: CASMARVGQGDFHF

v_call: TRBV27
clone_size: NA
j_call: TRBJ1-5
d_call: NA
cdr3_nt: TGTGCCAGCAGTTTTTCGGGAGGGGGGAATAATCAGCCCCAGCATTTT
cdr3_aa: CASSFSGGGNNQPQHF

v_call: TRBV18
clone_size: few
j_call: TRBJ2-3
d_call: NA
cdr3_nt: TGTGCCAGCTCCTCTTCCGGGGGTAGCACAGATACGCAGTATTTT
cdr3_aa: CASSSSGGSTDTQYF

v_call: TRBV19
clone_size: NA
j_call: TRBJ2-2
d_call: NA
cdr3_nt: TGTGCCTCGGGACACACGAACACCGGGGAGCTGTTTTTT
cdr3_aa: CASGHTNTGELFF